The next 27 T cell receptor beta chains were all read from a single sample in a study of PD-L1 blockade in urothelial cancer. Sequenced by immunoSEQ multiplex PCR; TCRdb stores in-frame clones only, minus some. This table holds fewer than 25,000 clones, around nine tenths found once. The specimen comprised PBMCs, sampled around atezolizumab (anti-PD-L1) treatment. The receptors were sampled from a middle-aged man with urothelial cancer.

The V call is TRBV7-9, the J call TRBJ2-7; weak D call: TRBD1 (6 bases). There are 16 residues in the CDR3. Germline V CDR1 and CDR2: SEHNR, FQNEAQ (reference sequence). Deletions cut 5 bases from V and 1 base from J, with 18 bases between. Written as DNA, the CDR3 is TGTGCCAGCAGCCCCCTCCTTCGGGGACAATCCTACGAGCAGTACTTC. Protein: CASSPLLRGQSYEQYF. Using reference TRBV7-9 and TRBJ2-7 for the parts outside the CDR3, the full variable domain is DTGVSQNPRHKITKRGQNVTFRCDPISEHNRLYWYRQTLGQGPEFLTYFQNEAQLEKSRLLSDRFSAERPKGSFSTLEIQRTEQGDSAMYLCASSPLLRGQSYEQYFGPGTRLTVT.

The rearrangement uses TRBV7-9 and TRBJ2-3, with D possibly TRBD2 on 5 matching bases. The germline CDR1 and CDR2 sequences are SEHNR and FQNEAQ (reference sequence). Trimming stripped 3 bases from V and 2 bases from J, with 9 bases between. The CDR3 has 14 amino acids. In DNA, the CDR3 is TGTGCCAGCAGCTTTGGACGGGACACAGATACGCAGTATTTT. It codes for CASSFGRDTDTQYF.

CDR3 nucleotides: TGTGCCAGCAGCCATAACGGGGATGGTGGCTACACCTTC. Protein product: CASSHNGDGGYTF. The chain uses TRBV7-8 and TRBJ1-2; D unresolved. CDR3 size: 13 residues. In germline, CDR1 is SGHVS, CDR2 FQNEAQ. The germline V and J ends were trimmed by 5 bases and 7 bases, with 14 bases remaining between them.

This clone was detected only once. The CDR3 DNA reads TGTGCCAGCAGTCCAATTAGCGACAGGGCCCACGAGCAGTACTTC. This gives the protein CASSPISDRAHEQYF. This chain links TRBV5-4 with TRBJ2-7; TRBD1 matches at 7 bases. Per germline, CDR1 SGHNT and CDR2 YYREEE (reference sequence). Losses at the gene ends were 5 bases for V and 5 bases for J; bases not matched to a gene: 13. This CDR3 comprises 15 residues.

This clone was detected once. V and J are TRBV27 and TRBJ1-4; D possibly corresponds to TRBD1 (5 bases). Germline V gene lookup returns CDR1 MNHEY and CDR2 SMNVEV (reference sequence). The V gene lost 0 bases and the J gene lost 0 bases, with 8 bases spanning the gap. The length of the CDR3 is 16 residues. The CDR3 is CASSLSLQATNEKLFF. CDR3 bases: TGTGCCAGCAGTTTATCCCTACAGGCAACTAATGAAAAACTGTTTTTT. Full variable domain (remainder filled in from reference TRBV27 and TRBJ1-4): EAQVTQNPRYLITVTGKKLTVTCSQNMNHEYMSWYRQDPGLGLRQIYYSMNVEVTDKGDVPEGYKVSRKEKRNFPLILESPSPNQTSLYFCASSLSLQATNEKLFFGSGTQLSVL.

The J gene is TRBJ2-7, the V gene TRBV18; 9 bases are a match to TRBD1. The germline V gene has CDR1 KGHSH and CDR2 LQKENI. The CDR3 runs 14 residues. Unmatched junction bases numbered 2, after V lost 0 bases and J lost 5 bases. The CDR3 reads CASSPPGQGHEQYF. The CDR3 DNA sequence: TGTGCCAGCTCACCACCGGGACAGGGCCACGAGCAGTACTTC.

This chain uses TRBV9 with TRBJ2-5, with D tentatively TRBD2 (6 bases). Trimming removed 0 bases from V and 5 bases from J, with 11 bases in between. This CDR3 comprises 14 residues. Germline V gene lookup returns CDR1 SGDLS and CDR2 YYNGEE. The CDR3 sequence: CASSVVGGGETQYF. In DNA, the CDR3 is TGTGCCAGCAGCGTAGTTGGCGGAGGGGAGACCCAGTACTTC.

The sample holds a few counts of this clone. This chain joins TRBV7-2 and TRBJ2-1; the D gene is possibly TRBD2 (5 bases). Germline-derived CDR1 and CDR2 are SGHTA and FQGNSA. The CDR3 totals 17 residues. Trimming took off 1 base at V and 4 bases at J, with 17 bases between the two ends. For the CDR3, the DNA is TGTGCCAGCAGCTTAGGGAAGACTACGCGTTTTTACAATGAGCAGTTCTTC. Encoded protein: CASSLGKTTRFYNEQFF.

The chain uses TRBV5-6 and TRBJ1-1; 8 nucleotides match TRBD1. The CDR3 is 12 amino acids. From germline, CDR1 is SGHDT and CDR2 YYEEEE. The trim removed 4 bases at V and 10 bases at J, leaving 6 bases unmatched. In nucleotides, the CDR3 is TGTGCCAGCAGCAAGGACAGGGTTGTAGCTTTCTTT. Amino acid sequence: CASSKDRVVAFF.

This clone was recorded only once. The V call is TRBV5-1, the J call TRBJ2-7; D is unclear. Germline-derived CDR1 and CDR2 are SGHRS and YFSETQ. The ends were cut back, 4 bases at V and 3 bases at J, with 8 bases in the middle. The CDR3 sequence is 12 residues long. DNA for the CDR3: TGCGCCAGCAGCCTCCTCGGCTACGAGCAGTACTTC. Translating gives CASSLLGYEQYF.

The chain uses TRBV13 and TRBJ1-2; perhaps TRBD1 as D (5 bases). This CDR3 is 15 amino acids long. The V gene's germline CDR1 is PRHDT and CDR2 FYEKMQ (reference sequence). V was shortened by 5 bases and J by 7 bases, with 20 bases between the two germline ends. CDR3 region: CASSPSPGGKGGYTF. The CDR3 bases are TGTGCCAGCAGCCCCTCCCCGGGGGGTAAGGGTGGCTACACCTTC.

The chain uses TRBV5-1 and TRBJ1-2, with D tentatively TRBD1 (6 bases). Germline assignment: CDR1 SGHRS and CDR2 YFSETQ. The V end was cut by 4 bases, the J end by 7 bases, with 17 bases between. This CDR3 spans 14 amino acids. DNA of the CDR3: TGCGCCAGCAGCCACCTTGCGGGGGCGGGTGGCTACACCTTC. Translation: CASSHLAGAGGYTF.

The CDR3 region is CASSPRTSRGEQYF. CDR3 nucleotides: TGTGCCAGCAGCCCTCGGACTAGTCGAGGCGAGCAGTACTTC. The chain couples TRBV11-2 to TRBJ2-7; 7 nucleotides line up with TRBD2. The germline gives CDR1 SGHAT, CDR2 FQNNGV. The ends lost 5 bases at V and 6 bases at J; junction bases unmatched: 10. This CDR3 has 14 residues.

V usage is TRBV2 and J usage is TRBJ2-2, with 9 bases aligning to TRBD1. Germline loops: CDR1 SNHLY, CDR2 FYNNEI. Trimming at V came to 1 base and at J to 7 bases, leaving 4 bases not matched to a gene. The CDR3 spans 15 residues. CDR3 amino acids: CASSEVGQGGGELFF. Written as DNA, the CDR3 is TGTGCCAGCAGTGAAGTGGGACAGGGTGGCGGGGAGCTGTTTTTT. The full variable domain, rest sourced from reference TRBV2 and TRBJ2-2, is EPEVTQTPSHQVTQMGQEVILRCVPISNHLYFYWYRQILGQKVEFLVSFYNNEISEKSEIFDDQFSVERPDGSNFTLKIRSTKLEDSAMYFCASSEVGQGGGELFFGEGSRLTVL.

The chain employs TRBV29-1 and TRBJ1-5; possibly TRBD1 for D (5 bases). The V gene lost 1 base and the J gene lost 4 bases, with 8 bases spanning the gap. Germline values: CDR1 SQVTM, CDR2 ANQGSEA. The CDR3 sequence is 13 residues long. The CDR3 sequence is CSVEVGQNQPQHF. The CDR3 nucleotides read TGCAGCGTTGAAGTGGGGCAAAATCAGCCCCAGCATTTT.

This rearrangement joins TRBV6-5 to TRBJ2-3, with TRBD2 identical over 11 bases. The CDR3 is made up of 15 amino acids. Trimming took 6 bases from V and 2 from J; bases not matched to a gene: 4. Germline loops: CDR1 MNHEY, CDR2 SVGAGI. The CDR3 DNA is TGTGCCAGCAGGAAACTAGCGGGGGACACAGATACGCAGTATTTT. As protein: CASRKLAGDTDTQYF.

The J gene is TRBJ2-7, the V gene TRBV27; D is possibly TRBD1 (5 bases). The CDR3 covers 11 residues. V shed 8 bases and J shed 4 bases, with 9 bases lying between them. Germline V CDR1 and CDR2: MNHEY, SMNVEV (reference sequence). Written as DNA, the CDR3 is TGTGCCAGCGGTAGGGGTTACGAGCAGTACTTC. Translation gives CASGRGYEQYF.

The gene calls are TRBV4-2 and TRBJ2-3; weak D call: TRBD1 (5 bases). V was pared by 5 bases and J by 3 bases, with 12 bases between. CDR3 size: 14 residues. Germline-derived CDR1 and CDR2 are LGHNA and YNFKEQ. Here the CDR3 reads CASSTRSGTDTQYF. DNA for the CDR3: TGTGCCAGCAGCACAAGATCAGGGACAGATACGCAGTATTTT.

The chain recombines TRBV11-3 with TRBJ2-7; TRBD2 matches 16 bases. Unmatched junction bases numbered 6, after V lost 5 bases and J lost 5 bases. Germline-derived CDR1 and CDR2 are SGHNT and YENEEA. The CDR3 is 16 amino acids. The CDR3 region has the DNA TGTGCCAGCAGCGCGGGACTAGCGGGAGGGCGCGACGAGCAGTACTTC. Translation gives CASSAGLAGGRDEQYF.

The genes are TRBV7-9 and TRBJ2-7, with 8 nucleotides matching TRBD2. V shed 3 bases, J shed 0 bases, and the junction held 4 bases outside the gene matches. Germline V gene data show CDR1 as SEHNR and CDR2 as FQNEAQ (reference sequence). CDR3 length equals 15 residues. The CDR3 region is CASSFSAGVSYEQYF. CDR3 bases: TGTGCCAGCAGCTTTTCAGCGGGAGTCTCCTACGAGCAGTACTTC.

This clone was observed a handful of times. In DNA, the CDR3 is TGTGCCAGCAGGGGACAGGGACTCTATGGCTACACCTTC. Protein sequence: CASRGQGLYGYTF. The gene calls are TRBV27 and TRBJ1-2, with 9 bases matching TRBD1. This CDR3 has 13 amino acids. Germline V gives CDR1 MNHEY, CDR2 SMNVEV (reference sequence). V shed 6 bases, J shed 4 bases, and the junction held 3 bases outside the gene matches.

The V and J genes are TRBV28 and TRBJ2-4, with a weak D call TRBD2 (5 bases). V lost 5 bases and J lost 13, with 15 bases in between. Looked up from germline, CDR1 is MDHEN and CDR2 is SYDVKM. This CDR3 has 12 amino acids. CDR3 sequence: CASSGRGQRQYF. The CDR3 nucleotides read TGTGCCAGCAGTGGACGAGGGCAGCGCCAGTACTTC.

This clone has more than one count but fewer than ten. The gene calls are TRBV4-1 and TRBJ2-3, with 16 bases matching TRBD2. This CDR3 spans 18 amino acids. Germline CDR1 is MGHRA and CDR2 is YSYEKL. V shed 4 bases and J 1 base; nucleotides not matched to a gene: 5. The CDR3 spells CASSRSGLAGGGTDTQYF. CDR3 in DNA: TGCGCCAGCAGCCGTTCGGGACTAGCGGGGGGGGGCACAGATACGCAGTATTTT.

Only a few counts were recorded for this clone. This chain links TRBV6-4 with TRBJ2-7, with 9 positions matching TRBD1. In germline, CDR1 is MRHNA, CDR2 SNTAGT. V dropped 10 bases and J dropped 6; count of bases not matched to a gene: 7. This CDR3 has 12 residues. The CDR3 protein is CATRQGGCEQYF. Here the CDR3 DNA reads TGTGCCACCAGACAGGGGGGCTGCGAGCAGTACTTC.

This clone showed up just a few times. The chain carries TRBV4-1 and TRBJ2-1; 9 nucleotides align to TRBD2. Germline values: CDR1 MGHRA, CDR2 YSYEKL. CDR3 length equals 19 residues. V lost 3 bases, J lost 7 bases, and 19 bases stayed unmatched. In DNA form, the CDR3 reads TGCGCCAGCAGCCAGCAGGGTGGCGGGAGGGCCCCGGGTTGGAATGAGCAGTTCTTC. It codes for CASSQQGGGRAPGWNEQFF.

A few counts support this clone. The V and J genes are TRBV14 and TRBJ2-3; 7 bases line up with TRBD2. CDR3 length equals 15 residues. CDR1 is SGHDN, CDR2 FVKESK, per germline. The J segment lost 0 bases and the V segment lost 5 bases, leaving 5 bases of the junction unmatched. CDR3 amino acids: CASSISSGSTDTQYF. CDR3 nucleotide sequence: TGTGCCAGCAGCATATCTAGCGGCAGCACAGATACGCAGTATTTT.

This rearrangement joins TRBV5-4 to TRBJ1-5; weak D call: TRBD1 (5 bases). This CDR3 is built from 14 residues. Trimming took off 1 base at V and 6 bases at J, with 11 bases between the two ends. The germline gives CDR1 SGHNT, CDR2 YYREEE (reference sequence). The CDR3 spells CASSLYGRGQPQHF. The CDR3 nucleotides are TGTGCCAGCAGCTTGTACGGGAGGGGTCAGCCCCAGCATTTT.